Given below is one T cell receptor (beta chain) in context. Its antigen is unknown. This entry comes from a study of CD8 T cells in ankylosing spondylitis. The CDR3 runs 15 residues. V lost 3 bases, J lost 5 bases, and 14 bases lay in between. The germline CDR1 and CDR2 sequences are LNHDA and SQIVND (reference sequence). Whole-study findings and limits: Apparently characteristic of ankylosing spondylitis blood was a TCR beta motif (eight highly homologous variants).

TCRdb re-analysed the 5' RACE reads in MiXCR, keeping a single row per CDR3 protein. The sample lists over 400,000 distinct CDR3 sequences, around 26% seen once, with 0.89% in the top ten. The chain carries TRBV19 and TRBJ2-1, with D perhaps TRBD2 (6 bases). Sequencing used blood, either unsorted or a sorted T cell fraction (not recorded which). This receptor was obtained from a male donor with ankylosing spondylitis. CDR3 amino acids: CASSIGTGAHNEQFF. CDR3 bases: TGTGCCAGTAGTATTGGGACGGGAGCTCACAATGAGCAGTTCTTC.